This T cell receptor beta chain was documented in a study of shared clonotypes between healthy human individuals (TCRdb year 2020). About the full investigation: The cohort included three men and a couple of women between 18 and 49 years of age. Between about 0.94 and 8.9 billion PBMCs per donor were obtained by leukapheresis. For each donor, CD4 naive and CD4 memory were each run on three plates, CD8 naive on two plates, and CD8 memory on one plate. The study deeply sequenced blood TCR repertoires of five healthy adults to estimate repertoire size and the extent of clonotype sharing between individuals. Different laboratories and diverse techniques were used to prepare libraries and sequence TCR repertoires, to increase sequencing depth and limit assay-specific biases. Findings and caveats that apply to the study as a whole: Incomplete sequencing was indicated by rarefaction of sorted-subset datasets, despite the large sequencing depth. Larger estimated clonotype richness was generally found for naive subsets than for memory subsets. The small number of donors limited the genetic and exposure-history diversity represented. Compared with non-shared clonotypes, the clonotypes found in all four sorted-subset donors had higher generation probabilities. Sampling was limited to blood, and TCR repertoires in tissue likely differ from TCR repertoires in blood. Pairwise subsampling indicated that sequencing depth was expected to affect the degree of clonotype sharing among donors. Sharing across several donors was observed for 5% to 6.5% of naive CD4, over 3% of naive CD8, over 2% of memory CD4, and around 0.4% of memory CD8 clonotypes.

TCR CDR3 regions were amplified from genomic DNA by multiplex PCR using the deep immunoSEQ assay. For each cell subset, the extracted genomic DNA was distributed evenly across all wells of several immunoSEQ 96-well plates, and each plate served as one replicate. For sorted subsets, about 200 ng genomic DNA, equal to tens of thousands of T cell genomes, was loaded into each replicate PCR. Purified libraries were quantified with a Qubit 3.0 fluorometer, sized on a Bioanalyzer 2100, and re-quantified with the KAPA Library Quantification kit. Each immunoSEQ 96-well plate was sequenced on its own single-read 150-cycle Illumina NextSeq 550 flow cell. The source study handled its data this way. Because only junctional sequences without quality scores were contained in the immunoSEQ output, filtering matching that applied to full-length reads could not be performed. Sequences were annotated with PyIR, a Python wrapper for IgBLAST v1.9, using IMGT germline references to assign V/J genes and CDR3. Reads with weak V/J assignments (E-value above 1e-6), missing CDR3, stop codons, out-of-frame junctions, or ambiguous translated residues were removed. V3J clonotypes were defined as sequences sharing an identical inferred V gene, J gene, and CDR3 amino acid sequence. Percentage overlap between repertoires was calculated by dividing the number of shared unique clonotypes by the size of the smaller repertoire. Three approaches were used to assess repertoire richness: RTK rarefaction, the Chao1 estimator, and Recon v2.1 estimates of unobserved clonotypes. OLGA was used to compute generation probabilities for all TCRbeta clonotypes that the gDNA method yielded from a few donors. TCRdb carries this immuneACCESS record with in-frame sequences only. Its versions omit some clonotypes, under half of them owing to an unresolved V gene in the studies checked, with the rest unexplained. V and J calls and clone size are given by that table; D and trimming were obtained from the DNA. The sample table lists around 690,000 clones, about nine tenths of them with a count of one. In total, the top ten clones hold 34% of the sample.

This clone was seen a handful of times. The target of this receptor is not known. No base-level quality is on record; no much larger clone is a single base apart. The donors were healthy, HIV-negative adults who had no recently reported acute infections or vaccinations. Every donor was a Caucasian adult living in Nashville, Tennessee, USA. The CD8 memory samples were a combination of magnetically selected CD45RO+ cells and CCR7-negative CD45RA+ effector memory (TemRA) cells. Blood was obtained by leukapheresis, after which PBMCs were separated by Ficoll-Histopaque density gradient centrifugation and cryopreserved in liquid nitrogen vapor phase. Purity and quantity of every magnetically sorted T cell population were checked by analytical flow cytometry. Genomic DNA was isolated from each sorted fraction and quantified by UV absorbance on a Nanodrop 2000c. The V end gives up 11 bases and the J end 1 base, leaving 6 bases in the junction not matched to a gene. The CDR3, cysteine through phenylalanine, is 13 amino acids long. The sequence is cut down to CDR3 DNA, 39 bases in frame from base 1. CDR1 and CDR2 (SEHNR, FQNEAQ) derive from the germline V gene (reference sequence).

The chain employs TRBV7-9 and TRBJ2-7; TRBD1 fits 9 bases in the junction. Sequencing was done on a sample of memory CD8+ T cells from PBMCs. Interpreted using the paper, the cell subset or site label stands for: CD45RO+ cells pooled with CCR7-negative TemRA cells. The receptor comes from a man aged 18 to 30 in good health. Some clones in this sample may be carry-over from other donors' samples. The DNA sequence is given as TGTGCCGTTACAGGGGGCATGTCCTACGAGCAGTACTTC. This codes for CAVTGGMSYEQYF.